Listed here are 23 T cell receptor beta chains from one sample, sequenced in a study of T cell responses to AZD1222 COVID-19 vaccine. TCRdb's table, derived via immunoSEQ multiplex PCR, lists solely in-frame clones and lacks some. The sample shows just under 150,000 clones, 88% of them seen only once. Sample: peripheral blood, taken 28 days after the second dose of the MenACWY control vaccine. The receptors were sampled from an adult who received the MenACWY meningococcal vaccine as a control.

A few counts support this clone. This sequence joins TRBV5-6 and TRBJ1-1, with 7 bases aligning to TRBD1. The V gene's germline CDR1 is SGHDT and CDR2 YYEEEE. The ends lost 4 bases at V and 3 bases at J; junction bases unmatched: 0. The CDR3 extends over 12 amino acids. CDR3: CASSGQDTEAFF. For the CDR3, the DNA is TGTGCCAGCAGCGGACAGGACACTGAAGCTTTCTTT. Complete variable domain (other parts from reference TRBV5-6 and TRBJ1-1): DAGVTQSPTHLIKTRGQQVTLRCSPKSGHDTVSWYQQALGQGPQFIFQYYEEEERQRGNFPDRFSGHQFPNYSSELNVNALLLGDSALYLCASSGQDTEAFFGQGTRLTVV.

This sequence joins TRBV2 and TRBJ2-1, with 10 nucleotides matching TRBD2. The CDR3 runs to 13 residues. The germline gives CDR1 SNHLY, CDR2 FYNNEI. V lost 6 bases to trimming and J lost 9 bases; unmatched junction nucleotides: 5. In DNA form, the CDR3 reads TGTGCCAGCAGGGTTATAGCGGGAGGTGAGCAGTTCTTC. Protein: CASRVIAGGEQFF.

This clone appeared a single time. The rearrangement joins TRBV6-4 to TRBJ2-1, with a tentative D call TRBD2 (5 bases). Trimming shortened V by 0 bases and J by 1 base, and 10 bases separated the two germline ends. The CDR3 spans 16 residues. Looked up from germline, CDR1 is MRHNA and CDR2 is SNTAGT. This CDR3 is CASSDSVGRSYNEQFF. The CDR3 region has the DNA TGTGCCAGCAGTGACTCGGTAGGGAGATCCTACAATGAGCAGTTCTTC.

The gene calls are TRBV3-1 (or the pseudogene TRBV3-2) and TRBJ2-3; 9 bases are shared with TRBD2. The ends lost 4 bases at V and 7 bases at J; junction bases unmatched: 12. Germline lookup yields CDR1 LGHDT and CDR2 YNNKEL (reference sequence). The CDR3 has 16 residues. The CDR3 region has the DNA TGTGCCAGCAGCCTCTATCGCGGGGGGGCCGGGAATACGCAGTATTTT. As protein: CASSLYRGGAGNTQYF.

The V gene is TRBV11-2, the J gene TRBJ2-5; D not resolved. The V end was cut by 2 bases, the J end by 0 bases, with 4 bases between. The CDR3 consists of 13 residues. Per the germline V gene, CDR1 is SGHAT and CDR2 is FQNNGV. The chain's CDR3 is CASSLSHQETQYF. CDR3 DNA sequence: TGTGCCAGCAGCTTATCGCACCAAGAGACCCAGTACTTC.

The chain carries TRBV3-1 (or the pseudogene TRBV3-2) and TRBJ1-4, with TRBD1 matching 11 bases. Germline values: CDR1 LGHDT, CDR2 YNNKEL (reference sequence). This CDR3 comprises 15 residues. The junction had 2 bases not matched to a gene; V was cut back by 1 base and J by 7 bases. The CDR3 DNA follows: TGTGCCAGCAGCCAAGGCGGGACAGGGGGTGAAAAACTGTTTTTT. Its protein is CASSQGGTGGEKLFF.

The chain has TRBV9 and TRBJ1-4, with D possibly TRBD1 on 6 matching bases. This CDR3 region has 15 residues. V lost 0 bases, J lost 4 bases, and 10 bases lay in between. Germline CDR1 and CDR2: SGDLS and YYNGEE. The CDR3 here is CASSVGGRSNEKLFF. The CDR3 nucleotides read TGTGCCAGCAGCGTAGGGGGGCGAAGTAATGAAAAACTGTTTTTT.

The J gene is TRBJ1-6, the V gene TRBV19, with D unclear. Between the trimmed V and J ends, which lost 7 bases and 4 bases, there was a span of 8 bases. CDR1 and CDR2 from the germline V gene are LNHDA and SQIVND (reference sequence). This CDR3 has 13 amino acids. This CDR3 reads CASTGEYNSPLHF. CDR3 nucleotide sequence: TGTGCCAGTACTGGCGAGTATAATTCACCCCTCCACTTT.

V gene TRBV29-1 combines with J gene TRBJ2-2; D unclear. V dropped 4 bases and J dropped 2 bases, with 11 bases sitting between them. This CDR3 contains 14 residues. The germline V gene has CDR1 SQVTM and CDR2 ANQGSEA. CDR3 in DNA: TGCAGCGTTGGGCCCAGCCTCAACACCGGGGAGCTGTTTTTT. Protein product: CSVGPSLNTGELFF.

The chain is built from TRBV19 and TRBJ2-3; maybe TRBD1 (5 bases). In germline, CDR1 is LNHDA, CDR2 SQIVND (reference sequence). This CDR3 is 15 amino acids long. With 1 base removed from V and 3 bases from J, the gap between germline ends came to 11 bases. This CDR3 is CASSIGLGRTDTQYF. The CDR3 nucleotides are TGTGCCAGTAGTATAGGGCTGGGGCGGACAGATACGCAGTATTTT.

Only one count was recorded for this clone. The gene calls are TRBV28 and TRBJ2-7, with 12 bases fitting TRBD2. In germline, CDR1 is MDHEN, CDR2 SYDVKM. Trimming took 5 bases from V and 3 from J; bases not matched to a gene: 8. The CDR3 spans 16 residues. CDR3 amino acids: CASSPLTSGRIYEQYF. CDR3 coding DNA: TGTGCCAGCAGTCCCCTCACTAGCGGGAGGATCTACGAGCAGTACTTC.

This clone occurred a few times. The genes are TRBV7-9 and TRBJ2-7, with D perhaps given as TRBD1 or TRBD2 (6 bases each). The CDR3 is 12 amino acids. CDR1 is SEHNR and CDR2 is FQNEAQ in the germline V gene (reference sequence). Between the trimmed V and J ends, which lost 8 bases and 0 bases, there was a span of 8 bases. Here the CDR3 reads CASGGRSYEQYF. CDR3 DNA sequence: TGTGCCAGCGGGGGGCGCTCCTACGAGCAGTACTTC.

The chain is built from TRBV5-5 and TRBJ1-2; TRBD1 aligns across 10 bases. This CDR3 comprises 16 residues. Germline V lookup: CDR1 SGHKS, CDR2 YYEKEE (reference sequence). V was clipped by 0 bases and J by 2 bases; unmatched bases: 4. The CDR3, as DNA: TGTGCCAGCAGCTTGGGGGGACAGGGGTTAAACTATGGCTACACCTTC. Translation: CASSLGGQGLNYGYTF.

This clone appeared a single time. The V call is TRBV7-3, the J call TRBJ2-3, with D possibly being TRBD1 (6 bases). V was clipped by 1 base and J by 2 bases, with 13 bases between them. The CDR3 consists of 16 residues. Germline CDR1 SGHTA, CDR2 FQGTGA. The CDR3 DNA is TGTGCCAGCAGCTTAAAGGGGGACATCTACACAGATACGCAGTATTTT. Residues: CASSLKGDIYTDTQYF. The full variable domain, with the rest looked up from reference TRBV7-3 and TRBJ2-3, is GAGVSQTPSNKVTEKGKYVELRCDPISGHTALYWYRQSLGQGPEFLIYFQGTGAADDSGLPNDRFFAVRPEGSVSTLKIQRTERGDSAVYLCASSLKGDIYTDTQYFGPGTRLTVL.

The gene calls are TRBV12-3 or TRBV12-4 and TRBJ1-2, with D uncertain. The CDR3 loop spans 13 amino acids. The germline V and J ends were trimmed by 6 bases and 5 bases, with 13 bases remaining between them. The CDR3 is CASSLGRRYGYTF. The CDR3 bases are TGTGCCAGCAGCCTTGGACGGCGGTATGGCTACACCTTC.

This chain uses TRBV11-3 with TRBJ1-1; 8 bases match TRBD1. The CDR3 covers 13 residues. Trimming at V came to 4 bases and at J to 3 bases, leaving 1 base not matched to a gene. Germline CDR1 reads SGHNT; CDR2 reads YENEEA. In DNA, the CDR3 is TGTGCCAGCAGCTCGGACAGGGACACTGAAGCTTTCTTT. It codes for CASSSDRDTEAFF. The full variable domain, completed using reference TRBV11-3 and TRBJ1-1, is EAGVVQSPRYKIIEKKQPVAFWCNPISGHNTLYWYLQNLGQGPELLIRYENEEAVDDSQLPKDRFSAERLKGVDSTLKIQPAELGDSAVYLCASSSDRDTEAFFGQGTRLTVV.

This chain uses TRBV5-8 with TRBJ1-2, with D unresolved. CDR1 and CDR2 (germline): SGHTS, YDEGEE. V was pared by 4 bases and J by 2 bases, with 6 bases between. The CDR3 spans 12 residues. The CDR3 DNA sequence: TGTGCCAGCAGCGAGGGCAACTATGGCTACACCTTC. This codes for CASSEGNYGYTF.

This clone was seen once. This chain links TRBV7-3 with TRBJ2-5, with 12 positions matching TRBD1. Germline V gene sequence: CDR1 SGHTA, CDR2 FQGTGA. This CDR3 contains 15 residues. V dropped 6 bases and J dropped 5; count of bases not matched to a gene: 7. In DNA form, the CDR3 reads TGTGCCAGCAGACAAACCGGGACAGGGGGCGAGACCCAGTACTTC. Translation: CASRQTGTGGETQYF.

The chain uses TRBV28 and TRBJ2-7; D unclear. The germline gives CDR1 MDHEN, CDR2 SYDVKM. The CDR3 has 13 residues. Trimming left V 3 bases short and J 7 bases short, with 13 bases between. The CDR3 protein is CASSFNGRKEQYF. For the CDR3, the DNA is TGTGCCAGCAGTTTCAACGGACGGAAAGAGCAGTACTTC.

The rearrangement links TRBV7-9 to TRBJ1-3; maybe TRBD1 (5 bases). Looked up from germline, CDR1 is SEHNR and CDR2 is FQNEAQ (reference sequence). This CDR3 is 15 amino acids long. V was cut by 5 bases and J by 2 bases, with 13 bases left in between. The CDR3 DNA is TGTGCCAGCAGCCGGTCTGGGACGGCTGGAAACACCATATATTTT. This translates into CASSRSGTAGNTIYF.

The count of this clone is one. The chain uses TRBV5-1 and TRBJ2-1; no clear D gene. Trimming left V 0 bases short and J 6 bases short, with 7 bases between. Germline CDR1 reads SGHRS; CDR2 reads YFSETQ. This CDR3 comprises 13 residues. The chain's CDR3 is CASSLAGPNEQFF. In nucleotides, the CDR3 is TGCGCCAGCAGCTTGGCCGGGCCCAATGAGCAGTTCTTC.

The CDR3 DNA is TGTGCCAGCAGCACCCCCCCGGGAGTCGAGCAGTACTTC. Protein sequence: CASSTPPGVEQYF. The gene calls are TRBV9 and TRBJ2-7; TRBD2 might be the D (6 bases). The CDR3 length is 13 residues. Germline V gene lookup returns CDR1 SGDLS and CDR2 YYNGEE. Trimming took 4 bases from V and 6 from J, leaving 14 bases between them.

The rearrangement links TRBV19 to TRBJ1-1; 10 nucleotides match TRBD1. The CDR3 runs to 15 residues. V was clipped by 10 bases and J by 6 bases; unmatched bases: 14. Germline V gene lookup returns CDR1 LNHDA and CDR2 SQIVND (reference sequence). The CDR3 sequence is CATTRTGQGGSEAFF. The CDR3 DNA reads as TGTGCCACCACAAGGACCGGACAGGGGGGGTCTGAAGCTTTCTTT.